This T cell receptor (beta chain) was identified in a study of blood T cell repertoires in COVID-19. On the study more broadly: The samples span acute and convalescent COVID-19 from the United States, Italy and Spain. Nucleic acid was either cDNA or gDNA, and it came from T cells, B-cell-depleted T cells, or PBMCs.

Cohort allocation depended upon clinical history that participants reported. Either two negative PCRs, clearance, or symptom resolution qualified Cohort 3 donors as recovered. Sequencing used immunoSEQ multiplex PCR; TCRdb keeps in-frame clones, though not all of them. The data show around 200,000 clones, about nine tenths seen once. CDR1 and CDR2 (germline): MNHEY, SMNVEV (reference sequence). Trimming took 6 bases from V and 11 from J, leaving 13 bases between them. CDR3 length: 12 residues. J is TRBJ2-2 and V is TRBV27, with D perhaps TRBD1 (5 bases). The TCR was taken from a woman in her 30s who had recovered from COVID-19. The sample consisted of PBMCs or T cells enriched from blood (not recorded which). The DNA of the CDR3 is TGTGCCAGCAGGGGATGGGGCCCTGAGCTGTTTTTT. Translated: CASRGWGPELFF.